Reported below is one T cell receptor beta chain. This record comes from a study of blood T cell repertoires in COVID-19. Study overall: Acute and convalescent COVID-19 samples came from the United States, Italy and Spain. Sources were T cells, B-cell-depleted T cells, or PBMCs; the material itself was cDNA or gDNA.

How the authors handled the data: From reference gene primer amplification, estimates of nucleated cell counts were derived. Only in-frame clones appear in the TCRdb table, and some are missing; sequencing was by immunoSEQ multiplex PCR. The V and J calls and clone size were taken over from that table, and D and trimming were inferred from the DNA. The data show 130,000 to 150,000 clones, under 90% seen once. The CDR3 sequence is 16 residues long. CDR1 is SGHRS and CDR2 is YFSETQ in the germline V gene. Trimming cost V 0 bases and J 3 bases; bases outside gene matches: 3. The sequencing sample was made of peripheral blood. V usage is TRBV5-1 and J usage is TRBJ2-1, with 10 bases aligning to TRBD2. This receptor was identified in a human donor in a cohort sampled during active COVID-19. The CDR3 is CASSLELAGGYNEQFF. The CDR3 DNA reads TGCGCCAGCAGCTTGGAGTTAGCGGGGGGCTACAATGAGCAGTTCTTC. Full variable domain (outside the CDR3, taken from reference TRBV5-1 and TRBJ2-1): KAGVTQTPRYLIKTRGQQVTLSCSPISGHRSVSWYQQTPGQGLQFLFEYFSETQRNKGNFPGRFSGRQFSNSRSEMNVSTLELGDSALYLCASSLELAGGYNEQFFGPGTRLTVL.